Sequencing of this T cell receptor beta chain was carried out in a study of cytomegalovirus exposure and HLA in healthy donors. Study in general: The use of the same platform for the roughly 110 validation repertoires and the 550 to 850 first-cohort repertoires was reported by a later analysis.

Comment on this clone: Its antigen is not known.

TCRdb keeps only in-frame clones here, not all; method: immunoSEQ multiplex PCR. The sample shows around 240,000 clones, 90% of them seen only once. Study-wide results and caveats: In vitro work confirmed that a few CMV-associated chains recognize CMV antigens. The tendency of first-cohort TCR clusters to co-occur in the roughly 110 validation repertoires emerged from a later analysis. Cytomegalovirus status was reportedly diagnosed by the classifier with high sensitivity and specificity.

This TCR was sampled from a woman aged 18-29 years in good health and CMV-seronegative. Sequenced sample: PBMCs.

The CDR3 DNA reads as TGTGCCAGTAGTATTACCAGACAACTTGAAGCTTTCTTT. It codes for CASSITRQLEAFF. V is TRBV19 and J is TRBJ1-1; D remains unclear. The CDR3 extends over 13 amino acids. Per the germline V gene, CDR1 is LNHDA and CDR2 is SQIVND (reference sequence). V lost 3 bases, J lost 7 bases, and 12 bases lay in between.